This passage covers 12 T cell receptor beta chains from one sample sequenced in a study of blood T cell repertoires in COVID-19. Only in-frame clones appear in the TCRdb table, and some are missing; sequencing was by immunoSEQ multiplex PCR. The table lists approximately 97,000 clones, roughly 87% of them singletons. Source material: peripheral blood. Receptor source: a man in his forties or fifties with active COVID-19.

The CDR3 here is CASSHPTGDTEAFF. The CDR3 nucleotides read TGTGCCAGCAGCCATCCTACAGGCGACACTGAAGCTTTCTTT. The J gene is TRBJ1-1, the V gene TRBV3-1 (or the pseudogene TRBV3-2), with D perhaps TRBD1 (5 bases). The V end was cut by 3 bases, the J end by 3 bases, with 11 bases between. CDR1 and CDR2 from the germline V gene are LGHDT and YNNKEL (reference sequence). The CDR3 extends over 14 amino acids.

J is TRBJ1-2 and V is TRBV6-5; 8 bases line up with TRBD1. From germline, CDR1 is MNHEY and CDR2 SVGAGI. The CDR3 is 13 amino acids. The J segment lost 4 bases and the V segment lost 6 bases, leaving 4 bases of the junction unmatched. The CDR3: CASRYTGGYGYTF. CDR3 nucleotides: TGTGCCAGCAGATACACAGGGGGCTATGGCTACACCTTC.

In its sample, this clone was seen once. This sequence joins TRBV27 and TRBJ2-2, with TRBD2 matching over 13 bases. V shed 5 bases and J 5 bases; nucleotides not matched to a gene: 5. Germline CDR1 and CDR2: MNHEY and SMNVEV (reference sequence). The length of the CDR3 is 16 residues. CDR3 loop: CASSGLAGAGTGELFF. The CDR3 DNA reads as TGTGCCAGCAGTGGACTAGCGGGGGCTGGAACCGGGGAGCTGTTTTTT.

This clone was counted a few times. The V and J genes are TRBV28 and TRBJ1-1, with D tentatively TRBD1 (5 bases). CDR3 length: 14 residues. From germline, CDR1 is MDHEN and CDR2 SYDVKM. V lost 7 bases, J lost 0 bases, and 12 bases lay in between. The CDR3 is CASNIQGMNTEAFF. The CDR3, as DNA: TGTGCCAGCAATATTCAGGGTATGAACACTGAAGCTTTCTTT.

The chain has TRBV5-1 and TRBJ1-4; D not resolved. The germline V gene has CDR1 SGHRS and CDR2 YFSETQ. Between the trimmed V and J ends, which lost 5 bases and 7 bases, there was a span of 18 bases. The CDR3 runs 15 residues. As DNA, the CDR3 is TGCGCCAGCAGTCCTACCCCGGGGTTGGCTGAAAAACTGTTTTTT. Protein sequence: CASSPTPGLAEKLFF.

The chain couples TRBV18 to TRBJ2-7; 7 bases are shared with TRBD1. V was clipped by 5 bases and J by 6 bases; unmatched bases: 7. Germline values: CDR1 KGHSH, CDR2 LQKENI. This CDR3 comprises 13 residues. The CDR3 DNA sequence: TGTGCCAGCTCAAGAGGGGGCGAGGGCGAGCAGTACTTC. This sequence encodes CASSRGGEGEQYF.

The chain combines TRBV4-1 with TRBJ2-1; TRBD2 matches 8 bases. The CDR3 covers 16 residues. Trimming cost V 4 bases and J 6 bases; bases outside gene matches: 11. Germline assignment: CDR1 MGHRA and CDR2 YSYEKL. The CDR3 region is CASSPKSGLVLNEQFF. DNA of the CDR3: TGCGCCAGCAGCCCCAAGTCGGGACTAGTTCTCAATGAGCAGTTCTTC.

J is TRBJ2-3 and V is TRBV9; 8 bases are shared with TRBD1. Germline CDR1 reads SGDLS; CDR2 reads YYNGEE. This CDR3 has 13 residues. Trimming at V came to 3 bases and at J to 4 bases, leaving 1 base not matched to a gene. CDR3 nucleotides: TGTGCCAGCAGCGGGACAGGGTCAGATACGCAGTATTTT. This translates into CASSGTGSDTQYF.

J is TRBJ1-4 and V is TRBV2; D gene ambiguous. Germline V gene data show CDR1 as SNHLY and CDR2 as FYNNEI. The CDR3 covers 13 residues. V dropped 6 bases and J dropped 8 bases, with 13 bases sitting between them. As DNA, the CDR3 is TGTGCCAGCAGGCCTGGGGAGGCGGAAAAACTGTTTTTT. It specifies CASRPGEAEKLFF.

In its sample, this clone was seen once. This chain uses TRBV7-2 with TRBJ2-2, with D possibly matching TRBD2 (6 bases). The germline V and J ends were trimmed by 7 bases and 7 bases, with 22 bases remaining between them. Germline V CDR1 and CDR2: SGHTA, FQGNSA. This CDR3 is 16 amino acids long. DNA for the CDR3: TGTGCCAGCACCCCCCCAGGAGGAGGGAAAATCGGGGAGCTGTTTTTT. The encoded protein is CASTPPGGGKIGELFF.

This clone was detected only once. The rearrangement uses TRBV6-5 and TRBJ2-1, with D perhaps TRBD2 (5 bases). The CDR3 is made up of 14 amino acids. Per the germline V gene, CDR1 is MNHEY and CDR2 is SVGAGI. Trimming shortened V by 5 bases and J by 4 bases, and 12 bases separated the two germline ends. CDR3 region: CASSRRWRYNEQFF. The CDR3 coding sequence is TGTGCCAGCAGTCGTCGGTGGAGGTACAATGAGCAGTTCTTC.

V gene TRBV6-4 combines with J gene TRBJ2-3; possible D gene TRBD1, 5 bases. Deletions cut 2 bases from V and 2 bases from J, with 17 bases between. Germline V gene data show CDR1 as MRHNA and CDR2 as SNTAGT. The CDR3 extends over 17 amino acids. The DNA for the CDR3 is TGTGCCAGCAGTGACCTCGGCCCAGGGCCGATCACAGATACGCAGTATTTT. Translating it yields CASSDLGPGPITDTQYF.